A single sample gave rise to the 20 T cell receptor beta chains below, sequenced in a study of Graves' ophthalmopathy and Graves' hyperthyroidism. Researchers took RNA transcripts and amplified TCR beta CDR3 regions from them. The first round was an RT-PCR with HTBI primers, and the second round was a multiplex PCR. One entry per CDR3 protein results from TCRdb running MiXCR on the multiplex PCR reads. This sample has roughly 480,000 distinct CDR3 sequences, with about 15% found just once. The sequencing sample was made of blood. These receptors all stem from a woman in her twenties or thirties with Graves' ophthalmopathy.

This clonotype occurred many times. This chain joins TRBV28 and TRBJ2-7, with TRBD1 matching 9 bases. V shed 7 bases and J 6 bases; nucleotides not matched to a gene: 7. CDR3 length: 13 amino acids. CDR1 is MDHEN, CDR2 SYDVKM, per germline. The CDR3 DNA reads TGTGCCAGCAACTCGGGACAGGGCGGCGAGCAGTACTTC. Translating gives CASNSGQGGEQYF.

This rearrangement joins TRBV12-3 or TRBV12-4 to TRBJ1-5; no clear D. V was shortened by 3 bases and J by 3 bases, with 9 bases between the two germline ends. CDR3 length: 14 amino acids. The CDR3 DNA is TGTGCCAGCAGTTTCTTGGTCTTCAATCAGCCCCAGCATTTT. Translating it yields CASSFLVFNQPQHF.

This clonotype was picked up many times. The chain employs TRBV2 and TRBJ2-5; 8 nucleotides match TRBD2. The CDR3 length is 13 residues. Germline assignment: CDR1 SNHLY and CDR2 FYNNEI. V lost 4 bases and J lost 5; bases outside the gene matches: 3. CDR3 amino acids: CASSGGRYETQYF. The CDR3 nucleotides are TGTGCCAGCAGTGGCGGGAGGTACGAGACCCAGTACTTC.

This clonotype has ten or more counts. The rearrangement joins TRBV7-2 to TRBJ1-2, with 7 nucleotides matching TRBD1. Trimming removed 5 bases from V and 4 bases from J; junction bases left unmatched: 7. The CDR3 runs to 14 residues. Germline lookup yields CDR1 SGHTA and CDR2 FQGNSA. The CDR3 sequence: CASSRDRAGYGYTF. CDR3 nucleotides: TGTGCCAGCAGCCGTGACAGGGCGGGCTATGGCTACACCTTC.

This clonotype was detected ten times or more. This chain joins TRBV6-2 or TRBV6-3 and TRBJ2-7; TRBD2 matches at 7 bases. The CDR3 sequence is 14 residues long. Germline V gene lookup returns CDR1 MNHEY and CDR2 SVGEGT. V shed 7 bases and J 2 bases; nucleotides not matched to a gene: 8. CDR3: CASIASGAPYEQYF. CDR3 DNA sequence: TGTGCCAGCATCGCCAGCGGGGCCCCCTACGAGCAGTACTTC.

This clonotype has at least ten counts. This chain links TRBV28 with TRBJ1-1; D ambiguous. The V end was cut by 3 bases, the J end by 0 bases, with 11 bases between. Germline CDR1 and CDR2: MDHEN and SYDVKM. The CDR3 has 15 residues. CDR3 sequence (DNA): TGTGCCAGCAGTTTGATGGCAGCCGTGAACACTGAAGCTTTCTTT. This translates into CASSLMAAVNTEAFF.

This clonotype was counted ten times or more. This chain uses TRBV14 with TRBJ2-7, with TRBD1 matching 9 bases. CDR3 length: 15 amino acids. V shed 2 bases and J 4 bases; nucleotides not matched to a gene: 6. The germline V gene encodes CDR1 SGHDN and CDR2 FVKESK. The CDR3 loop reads CASSQNRDRAYEQYF. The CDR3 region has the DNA TGTGCCAGCAGCCAAAACCGGGACAGGGCGTACGAGCAGTACTTC.

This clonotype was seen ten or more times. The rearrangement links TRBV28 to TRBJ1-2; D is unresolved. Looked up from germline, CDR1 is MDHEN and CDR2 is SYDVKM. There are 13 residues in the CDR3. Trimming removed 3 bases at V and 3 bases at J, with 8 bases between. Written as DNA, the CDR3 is TGTGCCAGCAGTTTGAGGCAGCACTATGGCTACACCTTC. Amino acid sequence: CASSLRQHYGYTF.

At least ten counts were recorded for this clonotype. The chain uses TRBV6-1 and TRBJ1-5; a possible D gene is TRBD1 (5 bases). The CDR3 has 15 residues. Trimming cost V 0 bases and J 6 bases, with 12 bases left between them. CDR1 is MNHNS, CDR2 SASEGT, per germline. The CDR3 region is CASSEASRGRQPQHF. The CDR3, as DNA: TGTGCCAGCAGTGAAGCGTCAAGGGGTCGTCAGCCCCAGCATTTT.

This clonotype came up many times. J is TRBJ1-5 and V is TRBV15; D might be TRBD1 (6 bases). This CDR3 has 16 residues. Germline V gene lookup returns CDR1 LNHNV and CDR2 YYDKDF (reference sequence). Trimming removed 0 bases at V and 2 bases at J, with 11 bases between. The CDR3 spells CATSRDLTGGNQPQHF. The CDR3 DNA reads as TGTGCCACCAGCAGAGACCTGACAGGTGGCAATCAGCCCCAGCATTTT.

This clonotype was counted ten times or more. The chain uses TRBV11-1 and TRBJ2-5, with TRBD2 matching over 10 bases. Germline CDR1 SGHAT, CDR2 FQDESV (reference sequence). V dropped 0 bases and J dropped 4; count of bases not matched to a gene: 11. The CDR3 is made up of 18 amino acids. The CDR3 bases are TGTGCCAGCAGCTTAGCGCTAGTAGCGGGAGGTCGAGGAGAGACCCAGTACTTC. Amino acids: CASSLALVAGGRGETQYF.

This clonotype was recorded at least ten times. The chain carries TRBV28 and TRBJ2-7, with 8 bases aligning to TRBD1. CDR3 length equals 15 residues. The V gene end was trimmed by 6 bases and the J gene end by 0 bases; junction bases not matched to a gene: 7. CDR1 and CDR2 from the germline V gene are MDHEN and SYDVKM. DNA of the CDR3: TGTGCCAGCAGCTTGGACAGGGCCCACTCCTACGAGCAGTACTTC. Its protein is CASSLDRAHSYEQYF.

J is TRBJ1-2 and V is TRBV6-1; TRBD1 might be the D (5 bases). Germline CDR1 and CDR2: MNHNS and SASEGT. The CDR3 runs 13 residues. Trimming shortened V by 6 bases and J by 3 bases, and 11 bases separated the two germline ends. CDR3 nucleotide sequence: TGTGCCAGCAGAACCCGGGGCCACTATGGCTACACCTTC. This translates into CASRTRGHYGYTF.

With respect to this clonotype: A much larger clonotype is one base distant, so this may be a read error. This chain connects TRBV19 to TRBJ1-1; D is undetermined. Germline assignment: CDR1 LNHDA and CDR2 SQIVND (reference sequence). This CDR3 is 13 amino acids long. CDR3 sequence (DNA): TGTGTCAGTAGTCAACGGTTTCTCACTGAAGCTTTCTTT. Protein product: CVSSQRFLTEAFF. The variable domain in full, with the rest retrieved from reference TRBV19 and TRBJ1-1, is DGGITQSPKYLFRKEGQNVTLSCEQNLNHDAMYWYRQDPGQGLRLIYYSQIVNDFQKGDIAEGYSVSREKKESFPLTVTSAQKNPTAFYLCVSSQRFLTEAFFGQGTRLTVV.

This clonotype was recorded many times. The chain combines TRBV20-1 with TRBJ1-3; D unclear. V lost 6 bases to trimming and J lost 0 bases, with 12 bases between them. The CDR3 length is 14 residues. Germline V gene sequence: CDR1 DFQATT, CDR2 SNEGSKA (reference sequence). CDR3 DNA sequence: TGCAGTGCCCGTGCCGGGAGCTCTGGAAACACCATATATTTT. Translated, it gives CSARAGSSGNTIYF.

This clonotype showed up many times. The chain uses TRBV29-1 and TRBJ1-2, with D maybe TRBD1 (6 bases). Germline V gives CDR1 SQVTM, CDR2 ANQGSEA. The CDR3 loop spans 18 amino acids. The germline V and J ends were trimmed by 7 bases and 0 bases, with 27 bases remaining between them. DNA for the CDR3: TGCAGCGCCGGTGGAGGAAGTTGGCAGGGGAGGGCTAACTATGGCTACACCTTC. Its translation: CSAGGGSWQGRANYGYTF.

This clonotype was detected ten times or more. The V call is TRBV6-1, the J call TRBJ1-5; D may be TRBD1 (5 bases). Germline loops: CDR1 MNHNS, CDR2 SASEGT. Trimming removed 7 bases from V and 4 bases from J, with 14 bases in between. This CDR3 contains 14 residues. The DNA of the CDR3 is TGTGCCAGCATCCAAGGGAGGGGTAATCAGCCCCAGCATTTT. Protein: CASIQGRGNQPQHF.

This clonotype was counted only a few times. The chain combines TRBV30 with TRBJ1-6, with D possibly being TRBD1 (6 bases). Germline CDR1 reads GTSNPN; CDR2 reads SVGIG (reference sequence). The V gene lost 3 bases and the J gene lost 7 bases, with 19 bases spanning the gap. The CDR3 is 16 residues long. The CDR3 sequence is CAWRGPTGLGNSPLHF. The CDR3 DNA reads TGTGCCTGGAGGGGACCAACAGGGCTAGGGAATTCACCCCTCCACTTT.

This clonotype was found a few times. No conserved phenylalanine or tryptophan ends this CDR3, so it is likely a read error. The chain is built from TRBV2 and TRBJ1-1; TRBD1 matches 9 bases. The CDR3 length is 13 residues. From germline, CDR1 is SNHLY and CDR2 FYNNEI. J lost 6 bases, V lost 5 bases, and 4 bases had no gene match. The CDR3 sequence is CASSRDRDPEAFS. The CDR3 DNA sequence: TGTGCCAGCAGTCGGGACAGGGACCCTGAAGCTTTCTCT.

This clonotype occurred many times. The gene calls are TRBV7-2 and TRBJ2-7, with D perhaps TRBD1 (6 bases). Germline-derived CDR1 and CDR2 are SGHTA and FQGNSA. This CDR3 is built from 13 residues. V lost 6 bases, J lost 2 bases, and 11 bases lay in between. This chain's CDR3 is CASSSQGTYEQYF. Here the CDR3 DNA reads TGTGCCAGCAGTTCACAGGGTACCTACGAGCAGTACTTC.